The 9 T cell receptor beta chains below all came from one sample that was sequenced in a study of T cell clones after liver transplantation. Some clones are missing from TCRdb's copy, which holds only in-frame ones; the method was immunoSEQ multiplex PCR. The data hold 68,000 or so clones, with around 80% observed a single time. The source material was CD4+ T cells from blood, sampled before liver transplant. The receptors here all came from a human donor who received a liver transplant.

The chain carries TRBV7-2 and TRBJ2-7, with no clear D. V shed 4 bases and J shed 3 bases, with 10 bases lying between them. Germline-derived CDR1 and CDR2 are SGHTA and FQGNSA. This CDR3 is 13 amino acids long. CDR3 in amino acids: CASSSHGYYEQYF. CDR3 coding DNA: TGTGCCAGCAGCTCACACGGGTACTACGAGCAGTACTTC. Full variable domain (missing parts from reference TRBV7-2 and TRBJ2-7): GAGVSQSPSNKVTEKGKDVELRCDPISGHTALYWYRQSLGQGLEFLIYFQGNSAPDKSGLPSDRFSAERTGGSVSTLTIQRTQQEDSAVYLCASSSHGYYEQYFGPGTRLTVT.

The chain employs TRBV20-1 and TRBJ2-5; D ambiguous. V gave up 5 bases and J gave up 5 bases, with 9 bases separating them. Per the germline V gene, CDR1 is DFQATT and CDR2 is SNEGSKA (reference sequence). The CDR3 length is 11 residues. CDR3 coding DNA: TGCAGTGCTCAATTGGAGGAGACCCAGTACTTC. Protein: CSAQLEETQYF.

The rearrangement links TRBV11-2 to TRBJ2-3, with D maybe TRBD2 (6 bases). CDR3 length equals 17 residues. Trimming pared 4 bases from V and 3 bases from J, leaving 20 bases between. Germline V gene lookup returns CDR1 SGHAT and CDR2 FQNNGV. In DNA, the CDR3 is TGTGCCAGCAGCTCTGTGCTGGGCCCCCGGGGGACAGATACGCAGTATTTT. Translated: CASSSVLGPRGTDTQYF.

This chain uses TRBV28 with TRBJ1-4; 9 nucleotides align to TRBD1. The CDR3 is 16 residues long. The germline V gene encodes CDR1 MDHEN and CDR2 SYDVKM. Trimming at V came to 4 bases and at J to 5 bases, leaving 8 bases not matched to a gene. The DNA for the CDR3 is TGTGCCAGCAGTTCTGGACAGGGGATTTCGAATGAAAAACTGTTTTTT. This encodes CASSSGQGISNEKLFF.

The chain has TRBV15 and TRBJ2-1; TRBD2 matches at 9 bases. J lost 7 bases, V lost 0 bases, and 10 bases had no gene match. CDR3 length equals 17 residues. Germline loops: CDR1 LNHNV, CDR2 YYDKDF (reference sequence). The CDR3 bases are TGTGCCACCAGCAGAGACGAGAGGGCGGGAGGGCCAAATGAGCAGTTCTTC. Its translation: CATSRDERAGGPNEQFF.

The CDR3 nucleotides read TGCGCCAGCAGCCACGGGCGCTTAGGGGGGGCAGGAGGAGTGATTGATGGCTACACCTTC. This encodes CASSHGRLGGAGGVIDGYTF. The chain uses TRBV4-3 and TRBJ1-2, with D possibly being TRBD1 (6 bases). V was shortened by 3 bases and J by 6 bases, with 32 bases between the two germline ends. Germline V gene lookup returns CDR1 LGHNA and CDR2 YSLEER. This CDR3 spans 20 amino acids.

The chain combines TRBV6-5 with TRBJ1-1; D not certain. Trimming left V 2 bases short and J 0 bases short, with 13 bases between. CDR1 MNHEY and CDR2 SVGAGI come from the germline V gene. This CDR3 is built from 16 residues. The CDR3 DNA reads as TGTGCCAGCAGTTACGAGACCATTGGGGTGAACACTGAAGCTTTCTTT. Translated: CASSYETIGVNTEAFF.

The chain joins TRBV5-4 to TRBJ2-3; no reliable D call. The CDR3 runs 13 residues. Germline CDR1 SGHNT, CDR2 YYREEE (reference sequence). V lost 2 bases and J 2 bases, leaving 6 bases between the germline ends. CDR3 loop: CASSFQTTDTQYF. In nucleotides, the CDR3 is TGTGCCAGCAGCTTCCAAACCACAGATACGCAGTATTTT.

CDR3 sequence reads: CASSRGFNEKLFF. Here the CDR3 DNA reads TGTGCCAGCAGTCGGGGATTTAATGAAAAACTGTTTTTT. J is TRBJ1-4 and V is TRBV6-6, with D unclear. V gave up 5 bases and J gave up 4 bases, with 8 bases separating them. CDR3 length equals 13 residues. Germline CDR1 MNHNY, CDR2 SVGAGI (reference sequence).